The 13 T cell receptor beta chains below come from one sample, sequenced in a study of blood T cell repertoires in COVID-19. Generated by immunoSEQ multiplex PCR, the TCRdb table keeps only in-frame clones and is missing some. Among around 62,000 clones listed, 88% were seen once. Sequencing was carried out using peripheral blood. All receptors derive from a woman in her fifties or sixties with COVID-19, enrolled during active disease.

V gene TRBV19 combines with J gene TRBJ2-1; 13 bases are a match to TRBD2. V was pared by 6 bases and J by 5 bases, with 7 bases of the junction left unmatched. Per germline, CDR1 LNHDA and CDR2 SQIVND (reference sequence). The CDR3 extends over 16 amino acids. The CDR3 DNA reads as TGTGCCAGTAGATCGGCACTAGCGGGAGGGGACAATGAGCAGTTCTTC. Encoded protein: CASRSALAGGDNEQFF.

V and J are TRBV11-2 and TRBJ2-7; no clear D gene. Trimming pared 1 base from V and 2 bases from J, leaving 9 bases between. The length of the CDR3 is 14 residues. Looked up from germline, CDR1 is SGHAT and CDR2 is FQNNGV. CDR3 sequence (DNA): TGTGCCAGCAGCTTAGGGCAGGTAGCCTACGAGCAGTACTTC. Its translation: CASSLGQVAYEQYF.

This chain joins TRBV30 and TRBJ1-5; D call uncertain. V lost 1 base and J 7 bases, leaving 11 bases between the germline ends. The CDR3 loop spans 13 amino acids. CDR1 is GTSNPN, CDR2 SVGIG, per germline (reference sequence). CDR3: CAWSADGRQPQHF. The CDR3 nucleotides are TGTGCCTGGAGTGCCGACGGGAGACAGCCCCAGCATTTT.

The chain combines TRBV2 with TRBJ2-5, with TRBD2 as a possible D gene (5 bases). This CDR3 spans 14 amino acids. CDR1 is SNHLY and CDR2 is FYNNEI in the germline V gene. V was trimmed by 0 bases and J by 5 bases, leaving 10 bases between them. CDR3 sequence: CASSEALRRETQYF. The CDR3 region has the DNA TGTGCCAGCAGTGAAGCGCTTCGGAGGGAGACCCAGTACTTC.

The V and J genes are TRBV27 and TRBJ2-1, with a weak D call TRBD2 (5 bases). The CDR3 runs to 16 residues. The V gene's germline CDR1 is MNHEY and CDR2 SMNVEV (reference sequence). Deletions cut 6 bases from V and 7 bases from J, with 22 bases between. CDR3 region: CASSRASGLHGNEQFF. As DNA, the CDR3 is TGTGCCAGCAGCCGCGCTTCTGGACTTCACGGGAATGAGCAGTTCTTC.

The rearrangement links TRBV6-2 or TRBV6-3 to TRBJ1-2; possible D gene TRBD1, 5 bases. The V and J ends lost 3 bases and 7 bases respectively, with 12 bases between them. Germline V gene lookup returns CDR1 MNHEY and CDR2 SVGEGT. CDR3 length equals 13 residues. The CDR3, as DNA: TGTGCCAGCAGTTATACAGGTCCGGCTGGCTACACCTTC. Amino acids: CASSYTGPAGYTF.

The CDR3 sequence is CASSSTDGLNEQFF. The CDR3 DNA reads TGTGCCAGCAGCTCGACAGATGGCTTGAATGAGCAGTTCTTC. This chain uses TRBV7-9 with TRBJ2-1, with D perhaps matching TRBD1 (5 bases). The germline V and J ends were trimmed by 4 bases and 7 bases, with 14 bases remaining between them. Per germline, CDR1 SEHNR and CDR2 FQNEAQ (reference sequence). CDR3 length: 14 amino acids.

The CDR3 sequence is CAWRFGGAGANVLTF. DNA for the CDR3: TGTGCCTGGCGGTTCGGGGGGGCTGGGGCCAACGTCCTGACTTTC. The chain links TRBV30 to TRBJ2-6; 8 positions match TRBD2. This CDR3 region has 15 residues. Germline V gene sequence: CDR1 GTSNPN, CDR2 SVGIG (reference sequence). V lost 5 bases and J lost 2; bases outside the gene matches: 5.

The chain recombines TRBV7-9 with TRBJ2-3, with 9 bases aligning to TRBD2. V gave up 5 bases and J gave up 3 bases; unmatched junction bases: 6. Germline V CDR1 and CDR2: SEHNR, FQNEAQ (reference sequence). This CDR3 contains 15 residues. DNA for the CDR3: TGTGCCAGCAGCGAGAGCGGGGGGCCTACAGATACGCAGTATTTT. It specifies CASSESGGPTDTQYF.

This chain connects TRBV19 to TRBJ1-5; D ambiguous. From germline, CDR1 is LNHDA and CDR2 SQIVND (reference sequence). V was pared by 7 bases and J by 5 bases, with 15 bases between. This CDR3 is built from 14 residues. CDR3 sequence (DNA): TGTGCCAGTACCCATGACGAGGTCGATCAGCCCCAGCATTTT. Translating it yields CASTHDEVDQPQHF.

The V call is TRBV18, the J call TRBJ1-5, with D possibly TRBD1 on 5 matching bases. The CDR3 has 13 residues. Trimming took off 8 bases at V and 1 base at J, with 9 bases between the two ends. Germline V gene sequence: CDR1 KGHSH, CDR2 LQKENI. The DNA of the CDR3 is TGTGCCAGCGGAGGGGACAGCAATCAGCCCCAGCATTTT. As protein: CASGGDSNQPQHF.

The chain joins TRBV5-1 to TRBJ1-4; the D gene is possibly TRBD1 (6 bases). This CDR3 contains 14 residues. The V gene lost 2 bases and the J gene lost 6 bases, with 11 bases spanning the gap. Germline CDR1 is SGHRS and CDR2 is YFSETQ. The CDR3 nucleotides are TGCGCCAGCAGCTTTACAGGGTCGGATGAAAAACTGTTTTTT. This encodes CASSFTGSDEKLFF.

The rearrangement joins TRBV5-1 to TRBJ2-3, with 8 bases fitting TRBD1. V lost 4 bases to trimming and J lost 4 bases; unmatched junction nucleotides: 8. Germline V gene sequence: CDR1 SGHRS, CDR2 YFSETQ. CDR3 size: 15 residues. The CDR3 nucleotides read TGCGCCAGCAGCGTAGGACAGGGTCTCCCAGATACGCAGTATTTT. Its translation is CASSVGQGLPDTQYF.